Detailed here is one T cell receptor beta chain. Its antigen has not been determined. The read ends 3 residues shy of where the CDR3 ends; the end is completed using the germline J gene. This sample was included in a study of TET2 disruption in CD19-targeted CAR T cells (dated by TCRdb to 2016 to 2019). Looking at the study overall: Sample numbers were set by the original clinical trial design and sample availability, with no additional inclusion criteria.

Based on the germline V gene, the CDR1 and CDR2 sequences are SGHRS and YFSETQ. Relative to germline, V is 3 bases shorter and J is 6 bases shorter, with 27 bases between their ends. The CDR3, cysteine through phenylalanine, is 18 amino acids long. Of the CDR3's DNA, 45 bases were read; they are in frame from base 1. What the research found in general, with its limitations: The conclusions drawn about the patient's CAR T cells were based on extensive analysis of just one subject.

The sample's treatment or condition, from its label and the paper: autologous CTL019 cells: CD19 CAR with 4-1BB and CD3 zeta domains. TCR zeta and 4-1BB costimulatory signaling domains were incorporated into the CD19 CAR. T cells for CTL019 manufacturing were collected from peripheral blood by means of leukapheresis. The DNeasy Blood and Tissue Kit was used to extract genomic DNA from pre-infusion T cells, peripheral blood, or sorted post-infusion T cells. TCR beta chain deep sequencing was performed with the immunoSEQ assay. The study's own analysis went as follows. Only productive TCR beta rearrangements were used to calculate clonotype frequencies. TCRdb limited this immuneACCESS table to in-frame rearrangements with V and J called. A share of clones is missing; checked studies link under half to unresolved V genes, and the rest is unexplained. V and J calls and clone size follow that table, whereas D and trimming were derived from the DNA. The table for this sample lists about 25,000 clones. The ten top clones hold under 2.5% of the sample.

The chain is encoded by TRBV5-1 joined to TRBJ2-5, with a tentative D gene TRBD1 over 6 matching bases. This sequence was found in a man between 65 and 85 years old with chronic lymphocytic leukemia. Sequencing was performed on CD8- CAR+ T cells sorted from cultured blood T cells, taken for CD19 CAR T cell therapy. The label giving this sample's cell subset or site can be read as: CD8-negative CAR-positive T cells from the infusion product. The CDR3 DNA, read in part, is TGCGCCAGCAGCTCCCCCAGTGGTTTTCCGGGGACAAAAAAGACC. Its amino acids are CASSSPSGFPGTKKT. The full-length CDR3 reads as CASSSPSGFPGTKKTQYF. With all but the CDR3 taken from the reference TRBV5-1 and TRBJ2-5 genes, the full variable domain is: KAGVTQTPRYLIKTRGQQVTLSCSPISGHRSVSWYQQTPGQGLQFLFEYFSETQRNKGNFPGRFSGRQFSNSRSEMNVSTLELGDSALYLCASSSPSGFPGTKKTQYFGPGTRLLVL.